Below, 13 T cell receptor beta chains from the same sample are listed, as sequenced in a study of blood T cells in healthy people across ages. Then a second PCR, running roughly 6 to 11 cycles, was carried out with a sample-barcoded 5' primer and a J-beta primer mix. One entry per CDR3 protein, called by TCRdb with MiXCR from the 5' RACE reads. In the table there are 800,000 to 1,000,000 distinct CDR3 sequences, around 46% of which are singletons. Sequencing was performed on blood. These receptors all come from a man aged 25-45 years in good health.

The J gene is TRBJ2-7, the V gene TRBV20-1; 10 nucleotides agree with TRBD2. Germline-derived CDR1 and CDR2 are DFQATT and SNEGSKA (reference sequence). The length of the CDR3 is 13 residues. CDR3 loop: CRGTSAASYEQYF. In DNA, the CDR3 is TGCAGGGGGACTAGCGCAGCCTCCTACGAGCAGTACTTC.

The rearrangement uses TRBV3-1 and TRBJ2-3, with a possible D match to TRBD1 (5 bases). Between the trimmed V and J ends, which lost 5 bases and 0 bases, there was a span of 15 bases. CDR3 length: 16 residues. Germline loops: CDR1 LGHDT, CDR2 YNNKEL (reference sequence). CDR3 in amino acids: CASSYQGSSSTDTQYF. DNA of the CDR3: TGTGCCAGCAGCTACCAGGGTTCCTCTAGCACAGATACGCAGTATTTT.

This clonotype was picked up a small number of times. With a much larger clone just one base away, this may be a read error. J is TRBJ2-5 and V is TRBV7-9, with 12 bases matching TRBD2. CDR3 length: 16 residues. With V trimmed by 5 bases and J by 11 bases, 15 bases remained unmatched. In germline, CDR1 is SEHNR, CDR2 FQNEAQ (reference sequence). The CDR3 protein is CASSPPGLAGLNEQYF. The CDR3 coding sequence is TGTGCCAGCAGCCCCCCCGGACTAGCGGGGCTCAATGAGCAGTACTTC. Full variable domain (outside the CDR3, taken from reference TRBV7-9 and TRBJ2-5): DTGVSQNPRHKITKRGQNVTFRCDPISEHNRLYWYRQTLGQGPEFLTYFQNEAQLEKSRLLSDRFSAERPKGSFSTLEIQRTEQGDSAMYLCASSPPGLAGLNEQYFGPGTRLLVL.

The V gene is TRBV4-1, the J gene TRBJ1-3; possible D gene TRBD1, 5 bases. This CDR3 is 16 amino acids long. The V gene lost 1 base and the J gene lost 4 bases, with 14 bases spanning the gap. Germline V gene lookup returns CDR1 MGHRA and CDR2 YSYEKL. For the CDR3, the DNA is TGCGCCAGCAGCCAAGTTACGGCAGGGCCAGGAAACACCATATATTTT. This translates into CASSQVTAGPGNTIYF.

CDR3 DNA sequence: TGCGCCAGCAGCCAAGATCGATTCAGGGGAACTGAAGCTTTCTTT. Its translation: CASSQDRFRGTEAFF. The chain joins TRBV4-1 to TRBJ1-1, with D possibly matching TRBD1 (6 bases). Looked up from germline, CDR1 is MGHRA and CDR2 is YSYEKL. The CDR3 is 15 residues long. Trimming shortened V by 0 bases and J by 5 bases, and 13 bases separated the two germline ends.

The chain carries TRBV4-1 and TRBJ1-2; the D gene is possibly TRBD1 (5 bases). Trimming removed 1 base from V and 6 bases from J, with 15 bases in between. This CDR3 spans 15 amino acids. Germline V CDR1 and CDR2: MGHRA, YSYEKL. The CDR3 DNA reads TGCGCCAGCAGCCAAGTGGAAGGCAGGGTAGATGGCTACACCTTC. Amino acids: CASSQVEGRVDGYTF.

As regards this clonotype: One end of the junction fails to match germline, which may point to a read error. The V call is TRBV7-9, the J call TRBJ1-2; maybe TRBD1 (5 bases). Germline CDR1 reads SEHNR; CDR2 reads FQNEAQ (reference sequence). This CDR3 is 14 amino acids long. The CDR3 DNA is TGTGCCAGCAACTTAGGCCCAGGGAACTATGGCTACACCTTC. Translated: CASNLGPGNYGYTF.

V gene TRBV6-2 or TRBV6-3 combines with J gene TRBJ1-5, with TRBD1 identical over 8 bases. CDR3 length equals 12 residues. V gave up 8 bases and J gave up 7 bases; unmatched junction bases: 4. Germline loops: CDR1 MNHEY, CDR2 SVGEGT. The chain's CDR3 is CASAGGWQPQHF. The CDR3 coding sequence is TGTGCCAGCGCAGGGGGCTGGCAGCCCCAGCATTTT.

The V and J genes are TRBV7-2 and TRBJ2-7; D not resolved. This CDR3 comprises 13 residues. Germline V gives CDR1 SGHTA, CDR2 FQGNSA. Trimming took 4 bases from V and 2 from J, leaving 9 bases between them. CDR3 bases: TGTGCCAGCAGCTCCGTTGGACCCTACGAGCAGTACTTC. Translating gives CASSSVGPYEQYF.

This clonotype was detected a few times. The chain joins TRBV12-3 or TRBV12-4 to TRBJ2-3; D may be TRBD1 (5 bases). Between the trimmed V and J ends, which lost 6 bases and 2 bases, there was a span of 12 bases. The CDR3 is 14 residues long. The CDR3 nucleotides are TGTGCCAGCAGGACAGAAATTGTCACAGATACGCAGTATTTT. This encodes CASRTEIVTDTQYF.

This sequence joins TRBV4-2 and TRBJ2-1; TRBD1 is a possible D gene (6 bases). The CDR3 totals 15 residues. Trimming took off 1 base at V and 5 bases at J, with 12 bases between the two ends. CDR1 is LGHNA, CDR2 YNFKEQ, per germline. Here the CDR3 reads CASSQGAGADNEQFF. In DNA form, the CDR3 reads TGTGCCAGCAGCCAAGGGGCAGGGGCCGACAATGAGCAGTTCTTC.

V and J are TRBV3-1 and TRBJ2-5; D is perhaps TRBD1 or TRBD2 (5 bases each). Germline V gives CDR1 LGHDT, CDR2 YNNKEL (reference sequence). The CDR3 totals 16 residues. The V end lost 1 base, the J end lost 7 bases, and 19 bases lay between the germline ends. The CDR3 DNA sequence: TGTGCCAGCAGCCAAGCGGGGCTTGAAATTAGGGGGACCCAGTACTTC. Translation gives CASSQAGLEIRGTQYF.

The chain has TRBV20-1 and TRBJ2-1; D call uncertain. The J call is in doubt because the DNA end fits TRBJ2-7 better. CDR1 and CDR2 from the germline V gene are DFQATT and SNEGSKA (reference sequence). This CDR3 has 14 residues. The CDR3 region is CSARTPSGQNEQYF. CDR3 in DNA: TGCAGTGCTAGAACTCCATCAGGTCAGAATGAGCAGTACTTC.